This TCR beta chain was recovered during a study of lymphopenia after photon versus proton radiotherapy. The germline CDR1 and CDR2 sequences are SGHRS and YFSETQ. The V gene end was trimmed by 2 bases and the J gene end by 8 bases; junction bases not matched to a gene: 15. CDR3 length equals 16 residues. This clone was counted once. Its antigen remains unidentified. Study-level results: In patients who died, overall survival fell as post-nadir TCR diversity dropped more. Relative stability marked proton patients; photon patients lost diversity and naive cells. Authors raise, but do not show, better survival with proton therapy.

Method: immunoSEQ multiplex PCR; TCRdb's copy keeps in-frame clones and lacks some. Here the sample spans under 80,000 clones, more than 75% being singletons. The sequences come from peripheral blood, collected from a patient treated with photon-based radiotherapy. The receptor comes from a man aged 35 to 55 with gastric cancer. The chain uses TRBV5-1 and TRBJ1-2; 7 bases match TRBD1. The CDR3 reads CASSLTSRDSQSGYTF. CDR3 DNA: TGCGCCAGCAGCTTAACTAGCCGGGACAGTCAGTCGGGCTACACCTTC.